This entry concerns a single T cell receptor (beta chain). Antigen: not known. Sequenced by immunoSEQ multiplex PCR; TCRdb stores in-frame clones only, minus some. Altogether 100,000 or so clones are present, approximately 95% being singletons, with the ten largest covering about 2.1%. This entry comes from a study of OX40 agonist ivuxolimab in advanced cancers. Across the whole study: Patient treatment consisted of intravenous ivuxolimab administration every 2 weeks at 0.01 to 10 mg/kg. Whole-study findings and limits: Determination of antigen specificity was not performed for the expanded peripheral T cells.

The sequencing used CD4+ or CD8+ T cells sorted from blood, collected in a trial of the OX40 agonist ivuxolimab. This TCR was recovered from an adult with an advanced solid tumor such as melanoma, head and neck, liver or kidney cancer.

In DNA form, the CDR3 reads TGTGCCAGCAGGCACCGGGACAGGGTCAACGAGCAGTACTTC. Protein sequence: CASRHRDRVNEQYF. This chain joins TRBV28 and TRBJ2-7, with 9 bases matching TRBD1. Trimming at V came to 6 bases and at J to 5 bases, leaving 8 bases not matched to a gene. Per the germline V gene, CDR1 is MDHEN and CDR2 is SYDVKM. This CDR3 region has 14 residues.